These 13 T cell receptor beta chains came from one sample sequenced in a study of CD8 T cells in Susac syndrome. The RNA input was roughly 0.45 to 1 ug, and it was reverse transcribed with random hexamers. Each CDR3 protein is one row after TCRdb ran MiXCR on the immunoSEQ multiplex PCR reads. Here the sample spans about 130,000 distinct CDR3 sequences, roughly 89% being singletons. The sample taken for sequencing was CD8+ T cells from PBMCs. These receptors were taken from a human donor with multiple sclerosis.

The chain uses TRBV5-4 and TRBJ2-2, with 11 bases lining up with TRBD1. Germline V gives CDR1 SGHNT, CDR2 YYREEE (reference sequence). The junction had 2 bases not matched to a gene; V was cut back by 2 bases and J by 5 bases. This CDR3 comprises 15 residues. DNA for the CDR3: TGTGCCAGCAGCTTCGGACAGGGGGCGACCGGGGAGCTGTTTTTT. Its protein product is CASSFGQGATGELFF.

This CDR3 reads CASVVFGIGDTQYF. CDR3 coding DNA: TGTGCCAGCGTCGTTTTTGGTATCGGAGATACGCAGTATTTT. The chain employs TRBV2 and TRBJ2-3; the D is unclear. The CDR3 runs 14 residues. Germline V lookup: CDR1 SNHLY, CDR2 FYNNEI. The V gene lost 8 bases and the J gene lost 5 bases, with 17 bases spanning the gap.

The CDR3 nucleotides are TGTGCCAGCAGTGAATGGGGACAGTTTTATAGCAATCAGCCCCAGCATTTT. This codes for CASSEWGQFYSNQPQHF. The rearrangement joins TRBV2 to TRBJ1-5; TRBD1 aligns across 7 bases. The CDR3 contains 17 residues. J was trimmed by 0 bases and V by 2 bases; bases with no gene match: 7. The germline V gene encodes CDR1 SNHLY and CDR2 FYNNEI.

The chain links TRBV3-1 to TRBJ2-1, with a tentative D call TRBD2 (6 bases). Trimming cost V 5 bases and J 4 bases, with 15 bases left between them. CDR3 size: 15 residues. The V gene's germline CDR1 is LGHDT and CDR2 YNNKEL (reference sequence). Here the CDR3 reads CASSFGGAGYNEQFF. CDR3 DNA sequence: TGTGCCAGCAGCTTCGGAGGGGCGGGATACAATGAGCAGTTCTTC.

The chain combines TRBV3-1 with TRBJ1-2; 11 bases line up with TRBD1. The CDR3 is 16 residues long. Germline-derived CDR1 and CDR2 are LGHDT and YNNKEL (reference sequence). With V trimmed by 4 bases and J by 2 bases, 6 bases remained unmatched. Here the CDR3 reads CASSRTGGVSNYGYTF. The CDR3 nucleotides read TGTGCCAGCAGCCGGACAGGGGGCGTTTCGAACTATGGCTACACCTTC.

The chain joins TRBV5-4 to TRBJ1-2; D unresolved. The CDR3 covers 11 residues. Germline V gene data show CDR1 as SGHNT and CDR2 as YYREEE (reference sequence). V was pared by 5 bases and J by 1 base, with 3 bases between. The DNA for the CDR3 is TGTGCCAGCAGGAGTAACTATGGCTACACCTTC. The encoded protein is CASRSNYGYTF.

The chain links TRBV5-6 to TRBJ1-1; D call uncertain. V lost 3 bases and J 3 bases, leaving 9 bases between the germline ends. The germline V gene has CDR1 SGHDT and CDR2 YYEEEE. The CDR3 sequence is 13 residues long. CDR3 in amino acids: CASSWGWYTEAFF. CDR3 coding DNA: TGTGCCAGCAGCTGGGGATGGTACACTGAAGCTTTCTTT.

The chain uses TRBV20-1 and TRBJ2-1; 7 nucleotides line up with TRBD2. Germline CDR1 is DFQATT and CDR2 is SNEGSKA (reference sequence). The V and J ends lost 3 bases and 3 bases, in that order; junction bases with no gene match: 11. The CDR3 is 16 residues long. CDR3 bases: TGCAGTGCTAGGGAGGGAGGGGTAGCAGACTACAATGAGCAGTTCTTC. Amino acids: CSAREGGVADYNEQFF.

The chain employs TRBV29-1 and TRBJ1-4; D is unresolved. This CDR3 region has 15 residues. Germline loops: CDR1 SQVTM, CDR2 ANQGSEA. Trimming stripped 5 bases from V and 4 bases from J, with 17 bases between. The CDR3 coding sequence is TGCAGCGTTTTGCGTACTCAATGGGGTAATGAAAAACTGTTTTTT. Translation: CSVLRTQWGNEKLFF.

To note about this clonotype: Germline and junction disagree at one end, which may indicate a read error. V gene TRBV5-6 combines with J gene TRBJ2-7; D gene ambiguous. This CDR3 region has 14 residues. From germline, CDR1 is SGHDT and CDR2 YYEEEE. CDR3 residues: CASSSTLKAYEQHF. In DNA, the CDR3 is TGTGCCAGCAGCTCGACCCTCAAAGCCTACGAGCAGCACTTC.

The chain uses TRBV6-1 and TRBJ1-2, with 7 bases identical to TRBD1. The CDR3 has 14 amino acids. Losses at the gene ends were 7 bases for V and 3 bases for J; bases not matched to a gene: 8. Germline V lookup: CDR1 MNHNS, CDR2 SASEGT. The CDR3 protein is CASIRQGVDYGYTF. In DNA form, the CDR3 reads TGTGCCAGCATCAGACAGGGCGTCGACTATGGCTACACCTTC.

CDR3 sequence: CSAPREGEAFF. CDR3 DNA sequence: TGCAGTGCTCCCCGGGAAGGAGAAGCTTTCTTT. The genes are TRBV20-1 and TRBJ1-1; D unresolved. The CDR3 totals 11 residues. Per germline, CDR1 DFQATT and CDR2 SNEGSKA (reference sequence). The V and J ends lost 5 bases and 8 bases respectively, with 12 bases between them.

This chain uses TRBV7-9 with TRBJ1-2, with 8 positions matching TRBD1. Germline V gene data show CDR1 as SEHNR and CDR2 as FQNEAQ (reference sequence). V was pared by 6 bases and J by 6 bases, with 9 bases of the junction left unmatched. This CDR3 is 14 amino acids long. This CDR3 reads CASSPDRERNGYTF. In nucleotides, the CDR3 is TGTGCCAGCAGTCCGGACAGGGAGCGGAATGGCTACACCTTC.